One sample yielded the 24 T cell receptor beta chains listed below, sequenced in a study of cytotoxic CD8 clonotypes in ibrutinib-treated CLL. Here immunoSEQ multiplex PCR was the method, and the copy in TCRdb shows in-frame clones only, minus some. The sample holds 70,000 to 80,000 clones, more than 70% seen once. This specimen was PBMCs, taken at disease progression, from a patient treated with ibrutinib. The receptors derive from a human donor with chronic lymphocytic leukemia.

The genes are TRBV25-1 and TRBJ2-1; D unclear. The CDR3 is 14 amino acids. Trimming cost V 4 bases and J 3 bases, with 10 bases left between them. The germline V gene encodes CDR1 MGHDK and CDR2 SYGVNS. The CDR3 coding sequence is TGTGCCAGCAGTGTACGCCAAAACTACAATGAGCAGTTCTTC. Translating gives CASSVRQNYNEQFF. Variable domain in full (rest from reference TRBV25-1 and TRBJ2-1): EADIYQTPRYLVIGTGKKITLECSQTMGHDKMYWYQQDPGMELHLIHYSYGVNSTEKGDLSSESTVSRIRTEHFPLTLESARPSHTSQYLCASSVRQNYNEQFFGPGTRLTVL.

This chain uses TRBV4-1 with TRBJ1-1; 9 bases match TRBD1. V gave up 1 base and J gave up 3 bases; unmatched junction bases: 0. The germline CDR1 and CDR2 sequences are MGHRA and YSYEKL. This CDR3 contains 14 residues. The CDR3 DNA sequence: TGCGCCAGCAGCCAAGGGGACAGGGACACTGAAGCTTTCTTT. As protein: CASSQGDRDTEAFF.

The V and J genes are TRBV6-5 and TRBJ2-1; D could derive from TRBD1 or TRBD2 (5 bases each). Germline CDR1 is MNHEY and CDR2 is SVGAGI. V lost 6 bases and J lost 8, with 8 bases in between. This CDR3 region has 11 residues. For the CDR3, the DNA is TGTGCCAGCAGGAGGGGCCATGAGCAGTTCTTC. The encoded protein is CASRRGHEQFF.

About this clone itself: The sample contains more than one DNA sequence encoding this CDR3. The rearrangement uses TRBV5-1 and TRBJ2-5; tentatively, D is TRBD1 or TRBD2 (5 bases each). The CDR3 contains 14 residues. V lost 2 bases and J 2 bases, leaving 10 bases between the germline ends. Germline CDR1 reads SGHRS; CDR2 reads YFSETQ. CDR3 protein: CASSLGTAQETQYF. CDR3 in DNA: TGCGCCAGCAGCTTAGGGACGGCACAAGAGACCCAGTACTTC.

This chain uses TRBV21-1 with TRBJ1-3; TRBD1, as called in the table, went unchecked against the DNA. TRBV21-1 is deemed a pseudogene. The CDR3 is made up of 15 amino acids. The CDR3 region has the DNA TGTGCCAGCAGCAGGACAAAGGGGTCTGGAAACACCATATATTTT. Translated: CASSRTKGSGNTIYF.

This clone was counted many times. The CDR3 DNA is TGTGCCTGGAGGAGGGGGGGACTAGCGGACAATGAGCAGTTCTTC. Protein sequence: CAWRRGGLADNEQFF. The chain uses TRBV30 and TRBJ2-1, with TRBD2 matching 11 bases. The germline gives CDR1 GTSNPN, CDR2 SVGIG (reference sequence). The CDR3 is made up of 15 amino acids. V gave up 3 bases and J gave up 5 bases; unmatched junction bases: 6.

The J gene is TRBJ1-4, the V gene TRBV5-6; D ambiguous. Germline values: CDR1 SGHDT, CDR2 YYEEEE. Trimming stripped 2 bases from V and 4 bases from J, with 15 bases between. This CDR3 comprises 16 residues. CDR3 DNA sequence: TGTGCCAGCAGCTTACAAGCCATGAGAGGTAATGAAAAACTGTTTTTT. This encodes CASSLQAMRGNEKLFF.

The J gene is TRBJ1-6, the V gene TRBV11-3, with 7 nucleotides matching TRBD1. Germline CDR1 is SGHNT and CDR2 is YENEEA. The CDR3 covers 14 residues. V lost 4 bases to trimming and J lost 7 bases; unmatched junction nucleotides: 4. CDR3: CASSSGQMNSPLHF. The CDR3 bases are TGTGCCAGCAGCTCGGGACAGATGAATTCACCCCTCCACTTT.

The gene calls are TRBV18 and TRBJ1-2, with D possibly matching TRBD1 (6 bases). The CDR3 is 14 amino acids. Trimming left V 1 base short and J 2 bases short, with 8 bases between. Germline CDR1 and CDR2: KGHSH and LQKENI. The DNA of the CDR3 is TGTGCCAGCTCACCACTTCAGGGGAACTATGGCTACACCTTC. It is translated as CASSPLQGNYGYTF.

The chain carries TRBV28 and TRBJ1-2; D not resolved. V dropped 11 bases and J dropped 0 bases, with 7 bases sitting between them. CDR1 and CDR2 (germline): MDHEN, SYDVKM. The CDR3 extends over 11 amino acids. This CDR3 reads CAGRTNYGYTF. The CDR3 DNA reads TGTGCCGGGAGAACTAACTATGGCTACACCTTC.

This clone turned up a few times. This chain joins TRBV19 and TRBJ1-3; unclear D gene. V lost 3 bases to trimming and J lost 8 bases, with 8 bases between them. The CDR3 contains 12 residues. Germline V gene sequence: CDR1 LNHDA, CDR2 SQIVND (reference sequence). The CDR3 is CASSIGDYTIYF. The CDR3 DNA is TGTGCCAGTAGTATCGGCGATTACACCATATATTTT.

This clone appeared a single time. The chain recombines TRBV7-9 with TRBJ1-4; D is perhaps TRBD1 (5 bases). CDR1 is SEHNR, CDR2 FQNEAQ, per germline (reference sequence). V lost 7 bases, J lost 8 bases, and 14 bases lay in between. The CDR3 covers 13 residues. CDR3 residues: CASTKLGVEKLFF. Here the CDR3 DNA reads TGTGCCAGCACGAAATTAGGGGTCGAAAAACTGTTTTTT.

The CDR3 spells CASSLGTSGRETQYF. CDR3 bases: TGCGCCAGCAGCTTGGGGACTAGCGGGAGGGAGACCCAGTACTTC. The chain uses TRBV5-1 and TRBJ2-5; 14 nucleotides match TRBD2. Germline loops: CDR1 SGHRS, CDR2 YFSETQ. J was trimmed by 5 bases and V by 0 bases; bases with no gene match: 0. The CDR3 contains 15 residues.

The genes are TRBV4-2 and TRBJ1-5; 8 bases fit TRBD1. From germline, CDR1 is LGHNA and CDR2 YNFKEQ. The CDR3 has 17 amino acids. The trim removed 0 bases at V and 3 bases at J, leaving 7 bases unmatched. As DNA, the CDR3 is TGTGCCAGCAGCCAAGAATGGGGCAGGGGGCCCAATCAGCCCCAGCATTTT. Protein: CASSQEWGRGPNQPQHF.

This rearrangement joins TRBV18 to TRBJ1-2; D remains unclear. The CDR3 has 14 residues. Trimming removed 3 bases from V and 1 base from J, with 9 bases in between. Germline values: CDR1 KGHSH, CDR2 LQKENI. CDR3 bases: TGTGCCAGCTCACCCGACAACAGTAACTATGGCTACACCTTC. Residues: CASSPDNSNYGYTF.

This chain connects TRBV25-1 to TRBJ1-2; D remains ambiguous. The CDR3 covers 15 residues. Looked up from germline, CDR1 is MGHDK and CDR2 is SYGVNS. Trimming took 3 bases from V and 8 from J, leaving 19 bases between them. The CDR3 here is CASSDGPATGSGYTF. For the CDR3, the DNA is TGTGCCAGCAGTGACGGGCCGGCTACCGGATCGGGCTACACCTTC.

The chain is built from TRBV11-2 and TRBJ2-3; no clear D. Per the germline V gene, CDR1 is SGHAT and CDR2 is FQNNGV. This CDR3 is 14 amino acids long. Trimming removed 3 bases at V and 5 bases at J, with 12 bases between. The CDR3 region is CASSFTTRKDTQYF. CDR3 coding DNA: TGTGCCAGCAGCTTTACCACAAGGAAAGATACGCAGTATTTT.

The gene calls are TRBV15 and TRBJ2-1; D is undetermined. Germline-derived CDR1 and CDR2 are LNHNV and YYDKDF (reference sequence). The CDR3 totals 13 residues. V gave up 3 bases and J gave up 9 bases, with 12 bases separating them. Written as DNA, the CDR3 is TGTGCCACCAGCAGGGGAAACTATGGTGAGCAGTTCTTC. It specifies CATSRGNYGEQFF.

This clone came up once. The chain employs TRBV4-2 and TRBJ2-1, with D maybe TRBD1 (6 bases). The CDR3 has 13 residues. Trimming shortened V by 1 base and J by 10 bases, and 11 bases separated the two germline ends. Germline V CDR1 and CDR2: LGHNA, YNFKEQ. This chain's CDR3 is CASSQGQGMEQFF. Here the CDR3 DNA reads TGTGCCAGCAGCCAAGGTCAGGGGATGGAGCAGTTCTTC.

The CDR3 DNA reads as TGTGCCAGCAGCTTAAGAGGGGGACAGGGGGGACGGTCACCCCTCCACTTT. This sequence encodes CASSLRGGQGGRSPLHF. This rearrangement joins TRBV11-2 to TRBJ1-6; 11 bases match TRBD1. CDR1 is SGHAT and CDR2 is FQNNGV in the germline V gene. V shed 2 bases, J shed 10 bases, and the junction held 10 bases outside the gene matches. This CDR3 contains 17 residues.

The CDR3 region has the DNA TGCGCCAGCAGCTCAAGGACAGGGGGCGAGACCCAGTACTTC. Its protein is CASSSRTGGETQYF. The gene calls are TRBV5-1 and TRBJ2-5; TRBD1 matches 11 bases. The ends lost 3 bases at V and 5 bases at J; junction bases unmatched: 3. The germline gives CDR1 SGHRS, CDR2 YFSETQ. This CDR3 has 14 amino acids.

This chain joins TRBV2 and TRBJ2-3; D is ambiguous. CDR3 length equals 13 residues. The ends were cut back, 2 bases at V and 3 bases at J, with 6 bases in the middle. Germline V gives CDR1 SNHLY, CDR2 FYNNEI. The CDR3 sequence is CASSESITDTQYF. CDR3 nucleotides: TGTGCCAGCAGTGAAAGTATTACAGATACGCAGTATTTT.

The chain employs TRBV27 and TRBJ2-3; D might be TRBD2 (5 bases). The CDR3 consists of 13 residues. CDR1 and CDR2 (germline): MNHEY, SMNVEV (reference sequence). Trimming took 4 bases from V and 3 from J, leaving 8 bases between them. This chain's CDR3 is CASSSSGTDTQYF. The CDR3 nucleotides read TGTGCCAGCAGTTCGAGCGGTACAGATACGCAGTATTTT.

V is TRBV28 and J is TRBJ2-5; D is tentatively TRBD1 or TRBD2 (5 bases each). The CDR3 is 16 residues long. Trimming removed 5 bases at V and 5 bases at J, with 21 bases between. Germline assignment: CDR1 MDHEN and CDR2 SYDVKM. Here the CDR3 reads CASSHYTQGAYETQYF. DNA for the CDR3: TGTGCCAGCAGTCATTACACCCAGGGAGCTTATGAGACCCAGTACTTC.